This TCR beta chain was found in a study of T cell responses to AZD1222 COVID-19 vaccine. Findings and limits, study-wide: The CD4 TCRs associated with vaccination extended across spike and predominated at 160-218 and 743-854. The study identified only five to seven AZD1222 recipients as seropositive at baseline.

This clone was seen a single time. The antigen is not known. The method was immunoSEQ multiplex PCR; TCRdb's version includes in-frame clones alone and lacks a portion of them. This table holds around 100,000 clones, around nine tenths found once. Sequences were derived from peripheral blood, sampled 28 days after the second AZD1222 dose. This clonotype was sampled from an adult who received the AZD1222 COVID-19 vaccine.

The CDR3 bases are TGTGCCAGCAGCTTAGTAATCGGCGGGAGAGGCACAGATACGCAGTATTTT. It codes for CASSLVIGGRGTDTQYF. The rearrangement links TRBV7-2 to TRBJ2-3, with 7 bases matching TRBD2. CDR1 and CDR2 (germline): SGHTA, FQGNSA. This CDR3 is built from 17 residues. The V and J ends lost 1 base and 1 base, in that order; junction bases with no gene match: 8.